These 2 T cell receptor beta chains share one sample of origin, sequenced in a study of cytomegalovirus exposure and HLA in healthy donors. PCR amplification relied on 60 Vbeta primers (plus 13 Jbeta primers). Profiling relied on immunoSEQ multiplex PCR, and the TCRdb table lists in-frame clones only, not all of them. Of just under 95,000 clones listed, 84% were seen once; the top ten hold 5.6%. Sequenced material: PBMCs. The receptors come from a woman aged 18-30 years in good health and CMV-seropositive.

This chain links TRBV6-1 with TRBJ2-3; D remains ambiguous. The CDR3 loop spans 13 amino acids. Germline V CDR1 and CDR2: MNHNS, SASEGT. V was trimmed by 2 bases and J by 3 bases, leaving 6 bases between them. DNA for the CDR3: TGTGCCAGCAGTGAACCCCTTACAGATACGCAGTATTTT. Its protein product is CASSEPLTDTQYF.

The chain is built from TRBV28 and TRBJ1-2, with no clear D. Germline CDR1 reads MDHEN; CDR2 reads SYDVKM. V lost 1 base to trimming and J lost 0 bases, with 12 bases between them. CDR3 length: 16 amino acids. The CDR3 nucleotides read TGTGCCAGCAGTTTATTGATGGGCAGAACTAACTATGGCTACACCTTC. Residues: CASSLLMGRTNYGYTF.